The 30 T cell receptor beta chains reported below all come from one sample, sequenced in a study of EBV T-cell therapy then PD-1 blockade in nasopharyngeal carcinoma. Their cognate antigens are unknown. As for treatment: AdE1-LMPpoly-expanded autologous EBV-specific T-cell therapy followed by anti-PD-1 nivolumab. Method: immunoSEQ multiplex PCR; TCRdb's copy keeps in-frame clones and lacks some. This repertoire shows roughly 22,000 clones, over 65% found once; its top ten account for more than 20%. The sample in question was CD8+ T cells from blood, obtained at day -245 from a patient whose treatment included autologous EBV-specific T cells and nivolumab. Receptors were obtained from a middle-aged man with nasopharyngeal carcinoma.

For the CDR3, the DNA is TGTGCCAGCAGCGGAGGGTACAGCTACGAGCAGTACTTC. It is translated as CASSGGYSYEQYF. This chain joins TRBV6-5 and TRBJ2-7; D is possibly TRBD2 (6 bases). This CDR3 has 13 amino acids. Germline V gene sequence: CDR1 MNHEY, CDR2 SVGAGI. V lost 6 bases, J lost 3 bases, and 12 bases lay in between.

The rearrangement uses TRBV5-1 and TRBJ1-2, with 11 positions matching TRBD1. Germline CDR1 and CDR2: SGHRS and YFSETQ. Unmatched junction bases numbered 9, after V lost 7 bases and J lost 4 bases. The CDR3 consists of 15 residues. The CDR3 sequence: CASGRTGGIGYGYTF. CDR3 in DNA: TGCGCCAGCGGCCGGACAGGGGGCATCGGCTATGGCTACACCTTC.

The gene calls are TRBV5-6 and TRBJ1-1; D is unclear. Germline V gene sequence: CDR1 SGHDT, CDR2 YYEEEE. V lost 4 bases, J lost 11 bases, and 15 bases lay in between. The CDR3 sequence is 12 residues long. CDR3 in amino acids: CASSLGLFTAFF. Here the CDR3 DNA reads TGTGCCAGCAGCCTAGGGCTTTTTACGGCTTTCTTT. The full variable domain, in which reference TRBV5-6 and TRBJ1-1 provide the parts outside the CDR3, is DAGVTQSPTHLIKTRGQQVTLRCSPKSGHDTVSWYQQALGQGPQFIFQYYEEEERQRGNFPDRFSGHQFPNYSSELNVNALLLGDSALYLCASSLGLFTAFFGQGTRLTVV.

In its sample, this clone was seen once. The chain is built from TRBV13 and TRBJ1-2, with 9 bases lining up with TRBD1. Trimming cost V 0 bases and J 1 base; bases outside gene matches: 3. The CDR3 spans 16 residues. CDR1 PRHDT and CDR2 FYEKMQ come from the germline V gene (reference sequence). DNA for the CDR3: TGTGCCAGCAGCTTAGGTGAGGGACAGGGTAACTATGGCTACACCTTC. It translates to CASSLGEGQGNYGYTF.

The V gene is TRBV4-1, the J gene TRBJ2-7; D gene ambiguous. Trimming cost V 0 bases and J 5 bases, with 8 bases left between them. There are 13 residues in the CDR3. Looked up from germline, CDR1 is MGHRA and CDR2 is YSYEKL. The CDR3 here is CASSQERGDEQYF. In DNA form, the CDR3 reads TGCGCCAGCAGCCAAGAAAGAGGTGACGAGCAGTACTTC.

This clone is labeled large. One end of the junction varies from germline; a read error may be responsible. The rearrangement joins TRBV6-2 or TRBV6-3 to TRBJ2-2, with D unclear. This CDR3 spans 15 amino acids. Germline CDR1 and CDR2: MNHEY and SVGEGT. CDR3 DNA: TGTGCCAGCAGTCACTCCCAGTCAGGAGCCGGGGAGCTGTTTTTT. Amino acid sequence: CASSHSQSGAGELFF.

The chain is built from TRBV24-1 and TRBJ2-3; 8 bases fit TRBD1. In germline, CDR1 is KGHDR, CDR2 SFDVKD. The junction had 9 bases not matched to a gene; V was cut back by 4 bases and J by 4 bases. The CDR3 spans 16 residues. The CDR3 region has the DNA TGTGCCACCAGTGACCCACGGGGACAGGTCCCAGATACGCAGTATTTT. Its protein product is CATSDPRGQVPDTQYF.

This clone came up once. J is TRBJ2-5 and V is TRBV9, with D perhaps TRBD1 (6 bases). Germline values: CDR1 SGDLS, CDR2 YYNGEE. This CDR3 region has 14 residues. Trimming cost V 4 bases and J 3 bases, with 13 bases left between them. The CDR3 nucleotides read TGTGCCAGCAGCATCGGGACATTTAAAGAGACCCAGTACTTC. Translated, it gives CASSIGTFKETQYF.

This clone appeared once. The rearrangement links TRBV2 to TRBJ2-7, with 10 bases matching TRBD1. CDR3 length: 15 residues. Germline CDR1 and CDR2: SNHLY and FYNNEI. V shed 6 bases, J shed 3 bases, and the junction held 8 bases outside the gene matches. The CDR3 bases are TGTGCCAGCAGGCTCCCCGACAGGGGGCTCTACGAGCAGTACTTC. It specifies CASRLPDRGLYEQYF.

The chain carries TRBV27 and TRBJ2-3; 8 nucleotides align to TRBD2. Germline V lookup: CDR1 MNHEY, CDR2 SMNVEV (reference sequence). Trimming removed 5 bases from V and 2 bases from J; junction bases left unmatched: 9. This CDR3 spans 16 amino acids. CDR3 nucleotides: TGTGCCAGCAGTCCCCTAACTAGCGGCCACACAGATACGCAGTATTTT. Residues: CASSPLTSGHTDTQYF.

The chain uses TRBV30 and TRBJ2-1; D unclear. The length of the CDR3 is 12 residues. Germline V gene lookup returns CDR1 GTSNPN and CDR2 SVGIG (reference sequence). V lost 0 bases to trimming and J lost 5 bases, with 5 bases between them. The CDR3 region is CAWSVPDNEQFF. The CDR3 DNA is TGTGCCTGGAGTGTACCCGACAATGAGCAGTTCTTC.

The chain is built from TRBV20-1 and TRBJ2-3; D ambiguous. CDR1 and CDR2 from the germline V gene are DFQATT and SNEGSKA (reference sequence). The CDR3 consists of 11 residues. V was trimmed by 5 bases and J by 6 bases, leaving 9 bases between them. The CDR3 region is CSAQQIDTQYF. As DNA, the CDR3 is TGCAGTGCTCAGCAGATCGATACGCAGTATTTT.

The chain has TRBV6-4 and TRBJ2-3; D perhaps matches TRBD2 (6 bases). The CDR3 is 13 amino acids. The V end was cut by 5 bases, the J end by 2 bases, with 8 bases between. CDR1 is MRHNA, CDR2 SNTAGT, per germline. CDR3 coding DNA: TGTGCCAGCAGTTGGGGGGACACAGATACGCAGTATTTT. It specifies CASSWGDTDTQYF.

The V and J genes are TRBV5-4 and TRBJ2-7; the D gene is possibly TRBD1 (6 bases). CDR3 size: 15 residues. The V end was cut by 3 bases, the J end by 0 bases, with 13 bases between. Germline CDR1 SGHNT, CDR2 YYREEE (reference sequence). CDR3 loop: CASSSDTGISYEQYF. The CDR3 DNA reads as TGTGCCAGCAGCTCGGATACAGGGATCTCCTACGAGCAGTACTTC. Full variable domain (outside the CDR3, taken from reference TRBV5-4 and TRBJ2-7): ETGVTQSPTHLIKTRGQQVTLRCSSQSGHNTVSWYQQALGQGPQFIFQYYREEENGRGNFPPRFSGLQFPNYSSELNVNALELDDSALYLCASSSDTGISYEQYFGPGTRLTVT.

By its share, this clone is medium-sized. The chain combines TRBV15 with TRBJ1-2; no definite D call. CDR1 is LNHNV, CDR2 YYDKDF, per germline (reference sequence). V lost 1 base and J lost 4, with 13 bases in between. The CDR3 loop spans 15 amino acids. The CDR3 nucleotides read TGTGCCACCAGCAGAGTAGGGCAGGCCATCTATGGCTACACCTTC. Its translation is CATSRVGQAIYGYTF.

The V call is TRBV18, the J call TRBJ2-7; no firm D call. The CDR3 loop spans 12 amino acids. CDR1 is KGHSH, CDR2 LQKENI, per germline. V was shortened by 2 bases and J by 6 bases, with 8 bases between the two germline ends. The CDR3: CASSPGTGEQYF. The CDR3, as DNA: TGTGCCAGCTCACCAGGTACGGGCGAGCAGTACTTC.

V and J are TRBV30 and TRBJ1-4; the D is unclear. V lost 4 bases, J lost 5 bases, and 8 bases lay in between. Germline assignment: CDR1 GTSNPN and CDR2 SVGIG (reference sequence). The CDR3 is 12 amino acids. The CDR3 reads CAWTGLNEKLFF. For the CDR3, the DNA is TGTGCCTGGACAGGATTAAATGAAAAACTGTTTTTT.

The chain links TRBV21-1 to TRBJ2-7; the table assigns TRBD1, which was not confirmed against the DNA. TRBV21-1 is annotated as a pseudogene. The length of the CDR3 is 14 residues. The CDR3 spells CASSKRQGSHEQYF. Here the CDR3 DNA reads TGTGCCAGCAGCAAAAGACAGGGGAGCCACGAGCAGTACTTC.

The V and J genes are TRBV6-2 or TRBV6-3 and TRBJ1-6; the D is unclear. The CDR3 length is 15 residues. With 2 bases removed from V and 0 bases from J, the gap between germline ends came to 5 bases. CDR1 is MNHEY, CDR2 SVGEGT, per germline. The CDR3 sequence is CASSYKGSYNSPLHF. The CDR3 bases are TGTGCCAGCAGTTACAAGGGCTCCTATAATTCACCCCTCCACTTT.

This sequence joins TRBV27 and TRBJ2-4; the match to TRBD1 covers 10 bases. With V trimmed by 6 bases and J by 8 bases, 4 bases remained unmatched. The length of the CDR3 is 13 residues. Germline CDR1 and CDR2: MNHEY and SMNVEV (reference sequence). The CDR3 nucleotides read TGTGCCAGCAGACCGGGACAGGGGTACATTCAGTACTTC. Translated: CASRPGQGYIQYF.

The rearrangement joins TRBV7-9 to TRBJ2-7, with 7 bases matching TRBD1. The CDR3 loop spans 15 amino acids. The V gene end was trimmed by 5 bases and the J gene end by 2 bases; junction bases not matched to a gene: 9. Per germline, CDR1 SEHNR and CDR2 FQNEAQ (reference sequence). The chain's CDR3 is CASSPWLGQPYEQYF. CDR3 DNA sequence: TGTGCCAGCAGCCCCTGGCTGGGACAGCCCTACGAGCAGTACTTC.

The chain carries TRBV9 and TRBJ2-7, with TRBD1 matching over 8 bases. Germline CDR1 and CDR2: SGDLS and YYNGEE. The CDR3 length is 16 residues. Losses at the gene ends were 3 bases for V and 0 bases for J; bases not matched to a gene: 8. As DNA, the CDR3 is TGTGCCAGCAGCGCCTCGCGGACAGGGAGCTCCTACGAGCAGTACTTC. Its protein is CASSASRTGSSYEQYF. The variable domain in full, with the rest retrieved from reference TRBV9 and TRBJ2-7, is DSGVTQTPKHLITATGQRVTLRCSPRSGDLSVYWYQQSLDQGLQFLIQYYNGEERAKGNILERFSAQQFPDLHSELNLSSLELGDSALYFCASSASRTGSSYEQYFGPGTRLTVT.

CDR3 region: CASSLRARDREGEKLFF. CDR3 DNA sequence: TGTGCCAGCAGCTTAAGGGCCAGGGACAGGGAGGGAGAAAAACTGTTTTTT. This sequence joins TRBV7-6 and TRBJ1-4; TRBD1 matches at 9 bases. This CDR3 has 17 residues. Per the germline V gene, CDR1 is SGHVS and CDR2 is FNYEAQ. V was clipped by 2 bases and J by 8 bases; unmatched bases: 12. The full variable domain, completed using reference TRBV7-6 and TRBJ1-4, is GAGVSQSPRYKVTKRGQDVALRCDPISGHVSLYWYRQALGQGPEFLTYFNYEAQQDKSGLPNDRFSAERPEGSISTLTIQRTEQRDSAMYRCASSLRARDREGEKLFFGSGTQLSVL.

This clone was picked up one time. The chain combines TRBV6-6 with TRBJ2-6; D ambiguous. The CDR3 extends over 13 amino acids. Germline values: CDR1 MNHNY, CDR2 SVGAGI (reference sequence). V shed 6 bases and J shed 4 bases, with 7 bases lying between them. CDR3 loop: CASSHGGANVLTF. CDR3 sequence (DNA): TGTGCCAGCAGCCACGGAGGGGCCAACGTCCTGACTTTC.

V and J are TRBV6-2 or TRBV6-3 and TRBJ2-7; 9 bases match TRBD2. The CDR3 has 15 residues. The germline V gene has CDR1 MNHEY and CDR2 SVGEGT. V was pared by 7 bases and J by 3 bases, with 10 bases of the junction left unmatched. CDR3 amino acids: CASIPSSGVNYEQYF. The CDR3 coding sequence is TGTGCCAGCATCCCTTCTAGCGGGGTTAACTACGAGCAGTACTTC.

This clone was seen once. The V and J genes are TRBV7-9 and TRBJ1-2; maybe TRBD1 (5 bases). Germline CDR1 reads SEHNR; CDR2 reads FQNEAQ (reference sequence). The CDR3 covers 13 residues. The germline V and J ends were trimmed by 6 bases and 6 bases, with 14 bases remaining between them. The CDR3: CASSHNRRDGYTF. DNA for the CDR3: TGTGCCAGCAGTCATAACAGGCGCGATGGCTACACCTTC.

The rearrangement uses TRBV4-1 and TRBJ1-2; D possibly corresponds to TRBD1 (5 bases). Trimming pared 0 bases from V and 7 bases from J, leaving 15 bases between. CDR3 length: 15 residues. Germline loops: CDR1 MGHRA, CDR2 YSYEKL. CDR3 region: CASSQEPGDFGGYTF. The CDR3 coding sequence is TGCGCCAGCAGCCAAGAGCCCGGGGACTTCGGTGGCTACACCTTC.

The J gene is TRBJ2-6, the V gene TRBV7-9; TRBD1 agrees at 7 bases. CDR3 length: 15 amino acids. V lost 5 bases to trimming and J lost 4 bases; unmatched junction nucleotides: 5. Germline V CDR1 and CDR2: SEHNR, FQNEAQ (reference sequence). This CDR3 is CASSQTGYGANVLTF. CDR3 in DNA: TGTGCCAGCAGCCAGACAGGGTACGGGGCCAACGTCCTGACTTTC.

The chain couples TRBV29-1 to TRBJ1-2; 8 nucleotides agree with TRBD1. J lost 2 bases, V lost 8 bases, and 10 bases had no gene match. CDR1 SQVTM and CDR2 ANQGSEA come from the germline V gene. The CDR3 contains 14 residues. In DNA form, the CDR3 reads TGCAGCTACGCCTTAGGACAGGGAAACTATGGCTACACCTTC. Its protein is CSYALGQGNYGYTF.

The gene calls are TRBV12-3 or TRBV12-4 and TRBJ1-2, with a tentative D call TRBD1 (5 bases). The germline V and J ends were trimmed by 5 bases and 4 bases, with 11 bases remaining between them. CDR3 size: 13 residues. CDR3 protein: CASSPTVGYGYTF. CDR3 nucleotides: TGTGCCAGCAGTCCGACAGTTGGCTATGGCTACACCTTC.